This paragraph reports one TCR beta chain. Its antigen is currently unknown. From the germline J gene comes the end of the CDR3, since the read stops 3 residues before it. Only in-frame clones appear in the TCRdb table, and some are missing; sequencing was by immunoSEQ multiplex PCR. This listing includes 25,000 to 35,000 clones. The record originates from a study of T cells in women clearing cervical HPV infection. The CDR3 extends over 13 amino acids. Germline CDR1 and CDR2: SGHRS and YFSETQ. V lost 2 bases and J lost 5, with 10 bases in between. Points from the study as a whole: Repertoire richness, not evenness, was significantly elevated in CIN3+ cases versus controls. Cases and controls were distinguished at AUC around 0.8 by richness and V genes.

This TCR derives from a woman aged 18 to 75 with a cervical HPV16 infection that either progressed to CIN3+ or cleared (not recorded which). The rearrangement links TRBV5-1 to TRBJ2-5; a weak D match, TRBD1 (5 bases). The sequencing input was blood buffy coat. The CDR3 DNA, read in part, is TGCGCCAGCAGCTTCTTAGGGGTCGAGACC. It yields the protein CASSFLGVET. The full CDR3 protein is CASSFLGVETQYF.